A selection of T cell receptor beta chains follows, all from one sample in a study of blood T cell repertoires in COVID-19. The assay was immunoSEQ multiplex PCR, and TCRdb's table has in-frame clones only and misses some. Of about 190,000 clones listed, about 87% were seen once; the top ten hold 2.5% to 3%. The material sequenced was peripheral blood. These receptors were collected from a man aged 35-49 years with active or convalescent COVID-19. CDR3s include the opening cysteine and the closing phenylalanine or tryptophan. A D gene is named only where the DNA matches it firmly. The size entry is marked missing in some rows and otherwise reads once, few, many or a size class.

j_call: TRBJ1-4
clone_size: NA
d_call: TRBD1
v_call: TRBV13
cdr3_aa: CASSEGQGGNEKLFF
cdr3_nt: TGTGCCAGCAGCGAGGGACAGGGTGGTAATGAAAAACTGTTTTTT

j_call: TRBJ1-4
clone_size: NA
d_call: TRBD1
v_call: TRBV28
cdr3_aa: CASSLVGQANEKLFF
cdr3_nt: TGTGCCAGCAGTCTCGTCGGACAGGCGAATGAAAAACTGTTTTTT

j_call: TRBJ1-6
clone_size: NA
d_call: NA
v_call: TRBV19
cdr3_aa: CASSVSGTPNSPLHF
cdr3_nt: TGTGCCAGTAGTGTGTCCGGGACACCAAATTCACCCCTCCACTTT

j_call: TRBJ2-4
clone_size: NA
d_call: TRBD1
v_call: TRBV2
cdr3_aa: CASRGQGVASDIQYF
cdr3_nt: TGTGCCAGCAGGGGACAGGGGGTGGCGTCGGACATTCAGTACTTC

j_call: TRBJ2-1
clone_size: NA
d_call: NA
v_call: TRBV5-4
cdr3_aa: CASSTGGSSGPYNEQFF
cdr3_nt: TGTGCCAGCAGCACTGGAGGGAGTAGCGGCCCCTACAATGAGCAGTTCTTC

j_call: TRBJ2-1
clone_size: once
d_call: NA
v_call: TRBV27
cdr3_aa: CASSSSDNEQFF
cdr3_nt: TGTGCCAGCAGTAGCTCGGACAATGAGCAGTTCTTC

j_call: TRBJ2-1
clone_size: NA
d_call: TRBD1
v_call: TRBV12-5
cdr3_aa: CASGRDRLDEQFF
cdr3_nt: TGTGCTAGTGGCCGGGACAGGCTGGATGAGCAGTTCTTC

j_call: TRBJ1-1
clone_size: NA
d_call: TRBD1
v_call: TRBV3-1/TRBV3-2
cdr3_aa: CASSQVLTGFGTEAFF
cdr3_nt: TGTGCCAGCAGCCAAGTCCTGACAGGGTTTGGCACTGAAGCTTTCTTT

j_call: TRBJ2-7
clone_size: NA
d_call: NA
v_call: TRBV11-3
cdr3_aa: CASSPEQGSYEQYF
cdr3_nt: TGTGCCAGCAGCCCAGAACAGGGCTCCTACGAGCAGTACTTC

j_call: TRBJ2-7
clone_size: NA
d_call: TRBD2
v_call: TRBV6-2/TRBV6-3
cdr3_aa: CASSRGLATYEQYF
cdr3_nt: TGTGCCAGCAGCCGGGGACTAGCCACCTACGAGCAGTACTTC

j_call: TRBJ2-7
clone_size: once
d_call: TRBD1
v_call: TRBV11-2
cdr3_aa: CASSLTGDRAYEQYF
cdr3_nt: TGTGCCAGCAGCTTAACTGGGGACAGGGCCTACGAGCAGTACTTC

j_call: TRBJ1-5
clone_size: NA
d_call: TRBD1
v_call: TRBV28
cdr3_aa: CASSYTPDRGGWPQHF
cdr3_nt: TGTGCCAGCAGTTACACGCCCGACAGGGGGGGATGGCCCCAGCATTTT

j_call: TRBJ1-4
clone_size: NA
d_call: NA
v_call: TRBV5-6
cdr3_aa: CASSAMPGSNEKLFF
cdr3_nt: TGTGCCAGCAGCGCCATGCCGGGTTCTAATGAAAAACTGTTTTTT

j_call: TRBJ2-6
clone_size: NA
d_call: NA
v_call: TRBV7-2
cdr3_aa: CASSLGQAGANVLTF
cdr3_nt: TGTGCCAGCAGCTTAGGGCAGGCCGGGGCCAACGTCCTGACTTTC

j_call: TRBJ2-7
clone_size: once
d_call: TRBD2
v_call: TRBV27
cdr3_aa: CASSLSNPSGGAYEQYF
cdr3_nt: TGTGCTAGCAGTTTATCGAATCCTAGCGGGGGGGCCTACGAGCAGTACTTC

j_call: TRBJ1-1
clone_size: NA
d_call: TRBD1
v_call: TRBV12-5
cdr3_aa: CASGLAGGTEAFF
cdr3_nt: TGTGCTAGTGGTTTGGCAGGGGGCACTGAAGCTTTCTTT

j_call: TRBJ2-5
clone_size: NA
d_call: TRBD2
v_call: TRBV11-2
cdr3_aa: CASSFRAGPQKTQYF
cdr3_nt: TGTGCCAGCAGCTTCCGAGCGGGGCCCCAAAAGACCCAGTACTTC

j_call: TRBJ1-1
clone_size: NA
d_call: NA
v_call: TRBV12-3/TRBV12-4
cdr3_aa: CASSLTGVEAFF
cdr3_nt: TGTGCCAGCAGTTTGACAGGAGTTGAAGCTTTCTTT

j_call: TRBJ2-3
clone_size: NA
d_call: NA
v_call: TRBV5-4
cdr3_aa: CASSPPGELADTQYF
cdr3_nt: TGTGCCAGCAGCCCCCCAGGGGAACTAGCAGATACGCAGTATTTT

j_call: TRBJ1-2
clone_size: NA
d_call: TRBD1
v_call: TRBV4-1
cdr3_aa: CASSPPDRQGENYGYTF
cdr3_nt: TGCGCCAGCAGCCCCCCGGATCGGCAGGGGGAAAACTATGGCTACACCTTC

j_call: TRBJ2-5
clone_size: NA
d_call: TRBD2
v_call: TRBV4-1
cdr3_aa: CASTLAGGSGETQYF
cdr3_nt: TGCGCCAGCACCCTAGCGGGGGGATCGGGAGAGACCCAGTACTTC

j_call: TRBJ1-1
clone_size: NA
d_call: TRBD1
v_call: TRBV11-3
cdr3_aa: CASSPPGQGGTEAFF
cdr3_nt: TGTGCCAGCAGCCCCCCGGGACAGGGCGGCACTGAAGCTTTCTTT

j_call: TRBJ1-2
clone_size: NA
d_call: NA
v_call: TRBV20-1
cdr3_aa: CSAPRGPGYTF
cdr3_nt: TGCAGTGCCCCGCGGGGGCCGGGCTACACCTTC

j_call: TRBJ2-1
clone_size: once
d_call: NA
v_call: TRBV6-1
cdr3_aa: CASSEAGGRTYNEQFF
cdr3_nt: TGTGCCAGCAGTGAAGCGGGGGGTAGGACCTACAATGAGCAGTTCTTC

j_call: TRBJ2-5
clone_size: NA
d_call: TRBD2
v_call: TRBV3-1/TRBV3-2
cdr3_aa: CASSQETAGGQKTQYF
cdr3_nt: TGTGCCAGCAGCCAAGAAACAGCGGGGGGGCAGAAGACCCAGTACTTC

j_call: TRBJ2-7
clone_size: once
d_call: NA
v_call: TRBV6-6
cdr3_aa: CASTQAYPYEQYF
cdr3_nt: TGTGCCAGCACCCAGGCGTACCCCTACGAGCAGTACTTC

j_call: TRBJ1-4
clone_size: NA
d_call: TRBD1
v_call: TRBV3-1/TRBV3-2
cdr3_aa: CASSPTGGLRNEKLFF
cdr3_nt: TGTGCCAGCAGCCCGACAGGGGGGCTCAGGAATGAAAAACTGTTTTTT

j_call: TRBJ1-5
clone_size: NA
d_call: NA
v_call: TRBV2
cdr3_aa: CASSGTADSNQPQHF
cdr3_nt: TGTGCCAGCAGTGGGACAGCCGATAGCAATCAGCCCCAGCATTTT

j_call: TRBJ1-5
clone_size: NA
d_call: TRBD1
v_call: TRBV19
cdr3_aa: CASRVDRGPGQPQHF
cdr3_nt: TGTGCCAGTAGGGTCGACAGGGGACCTGGGCAGCCCCAGCATTTT

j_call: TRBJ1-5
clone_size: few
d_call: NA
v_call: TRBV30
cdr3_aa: CAWNGGTGQPQHF
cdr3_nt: TGTGCCTGGAATGGGGGGACGGGACAGCCCCAGCATTTT